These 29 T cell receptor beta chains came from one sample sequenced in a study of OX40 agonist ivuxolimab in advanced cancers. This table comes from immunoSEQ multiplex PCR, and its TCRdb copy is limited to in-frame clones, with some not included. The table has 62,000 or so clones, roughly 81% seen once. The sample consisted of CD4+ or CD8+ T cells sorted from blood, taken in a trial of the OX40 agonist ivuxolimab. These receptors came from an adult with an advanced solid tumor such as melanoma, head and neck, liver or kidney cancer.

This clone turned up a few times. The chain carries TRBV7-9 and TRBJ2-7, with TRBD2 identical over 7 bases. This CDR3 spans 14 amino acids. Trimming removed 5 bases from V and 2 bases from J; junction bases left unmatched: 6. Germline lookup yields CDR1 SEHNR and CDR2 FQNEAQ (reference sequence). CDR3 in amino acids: CASSDGRITYEQYF. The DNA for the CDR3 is TGTGCCAGCAGCGACGGGAGGATAACCTACGAGCAGTACTTC.

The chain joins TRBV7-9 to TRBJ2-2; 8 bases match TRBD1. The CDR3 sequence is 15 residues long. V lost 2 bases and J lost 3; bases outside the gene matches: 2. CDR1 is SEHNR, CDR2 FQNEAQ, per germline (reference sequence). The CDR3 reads CASSLRQGYTGELFF. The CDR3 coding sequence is TGTGCCAGCAGCTTACGACAGGGGTACACCGGGGAGCTGTTTTTT.

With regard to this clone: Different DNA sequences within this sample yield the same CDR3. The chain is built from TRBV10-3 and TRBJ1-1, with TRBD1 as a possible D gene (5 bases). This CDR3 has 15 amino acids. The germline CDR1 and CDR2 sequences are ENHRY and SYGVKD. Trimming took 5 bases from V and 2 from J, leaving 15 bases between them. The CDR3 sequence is CAISKEGVGNTEAFF. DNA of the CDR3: TGTGCCATCAGTAAGGAAGGGGTCGGAAACACTGAAGCTTTCTTT.

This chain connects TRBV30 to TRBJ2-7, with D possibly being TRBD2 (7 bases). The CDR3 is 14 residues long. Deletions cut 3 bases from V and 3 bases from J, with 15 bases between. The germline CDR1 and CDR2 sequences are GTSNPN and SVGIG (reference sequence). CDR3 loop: CAWSIGGGGYEQYF. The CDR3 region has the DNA TGTGCCTGGAGCATCGGGGGAGGGGGCTACGAGCAGTACTTC.

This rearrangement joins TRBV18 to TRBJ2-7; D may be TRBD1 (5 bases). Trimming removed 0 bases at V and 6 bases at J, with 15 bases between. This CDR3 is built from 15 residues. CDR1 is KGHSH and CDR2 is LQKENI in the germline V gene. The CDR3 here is CASSPPSGERGEQYF. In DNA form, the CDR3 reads TGTGCCAGCTCACCACCTAGTGGGGAAAGGGGCGAGCAGTACTTC. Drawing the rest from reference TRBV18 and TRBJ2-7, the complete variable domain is NAGVMQNPRHLVRRRGQEARLRCSPMKGHSHVYWYRQLPEEGLKFMVYLQKENIIDESGMPKERFSAEFPKEGPSILRIQQVVRGDSAAYFCASSPPSGERGEQYFGPGTRLTVT.

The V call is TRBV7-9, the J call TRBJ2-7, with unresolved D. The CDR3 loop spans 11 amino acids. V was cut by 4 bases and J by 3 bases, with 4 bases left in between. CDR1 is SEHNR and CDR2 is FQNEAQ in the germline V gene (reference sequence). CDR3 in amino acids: CASSSYYEQYF. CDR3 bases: TGTGCCAGCAGCTCTTACTACGAGCAGTACTTC.

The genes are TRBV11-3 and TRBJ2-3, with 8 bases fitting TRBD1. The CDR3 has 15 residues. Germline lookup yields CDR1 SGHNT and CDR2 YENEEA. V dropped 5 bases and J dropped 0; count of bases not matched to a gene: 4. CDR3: CASSRRQGSTDTQYF. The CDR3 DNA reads TGTGCCAGCAGCCGTCGACAGGGGAGCACAGATACGCAGTATTTT.

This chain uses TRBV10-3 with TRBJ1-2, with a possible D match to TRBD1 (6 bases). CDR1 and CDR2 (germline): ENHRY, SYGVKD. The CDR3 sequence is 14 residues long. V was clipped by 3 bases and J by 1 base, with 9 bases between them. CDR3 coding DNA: TGTGCCATCAGTGAACAGGGCGTTAACTATGGCTACACCTTC. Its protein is CAISEQGVNYGYTF.

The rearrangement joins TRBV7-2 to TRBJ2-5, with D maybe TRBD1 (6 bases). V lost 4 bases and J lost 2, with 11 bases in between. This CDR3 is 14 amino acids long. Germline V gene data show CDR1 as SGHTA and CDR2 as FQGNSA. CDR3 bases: TGTGCCAGCAGCTATACAGGGAATCAAGAGACCCAGTACTTC. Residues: CASSYTGNQETQYF.

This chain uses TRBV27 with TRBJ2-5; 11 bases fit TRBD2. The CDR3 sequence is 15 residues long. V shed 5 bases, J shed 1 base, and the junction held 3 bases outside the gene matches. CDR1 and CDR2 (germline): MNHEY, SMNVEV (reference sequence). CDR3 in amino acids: CASSVAGGFQETQYF. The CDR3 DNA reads TGTGCCAGCAGTGTAGCGGGAGGGTTCCAAGAGACCCAGTACTTC.

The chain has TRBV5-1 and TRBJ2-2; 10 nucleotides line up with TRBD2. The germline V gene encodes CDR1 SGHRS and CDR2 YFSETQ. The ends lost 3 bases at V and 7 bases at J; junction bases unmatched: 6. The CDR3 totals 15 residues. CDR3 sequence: CASSYLAGEVGELFF. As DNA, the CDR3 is TGCGCCAGCAGCTATCTAGCGGGAGAGGTCGGGGAGCTGTTTTTT.

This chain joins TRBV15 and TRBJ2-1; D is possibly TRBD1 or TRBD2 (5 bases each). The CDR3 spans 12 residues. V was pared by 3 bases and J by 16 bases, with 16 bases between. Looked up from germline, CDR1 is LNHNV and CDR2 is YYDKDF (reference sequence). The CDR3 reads CATSSESGTDFF. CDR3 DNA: TGTGCCACCAGCAGTGAATCCGGGACGGATTTCTTC.

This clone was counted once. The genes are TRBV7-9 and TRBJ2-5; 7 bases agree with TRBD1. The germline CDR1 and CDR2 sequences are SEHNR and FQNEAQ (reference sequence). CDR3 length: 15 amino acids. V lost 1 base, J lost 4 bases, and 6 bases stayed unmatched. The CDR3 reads CASSLGQGFPETQYF. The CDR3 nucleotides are TGTGCCAGCAGCTTAGGACAGGGCTTCCCAGAGACCCAGTACTTC.

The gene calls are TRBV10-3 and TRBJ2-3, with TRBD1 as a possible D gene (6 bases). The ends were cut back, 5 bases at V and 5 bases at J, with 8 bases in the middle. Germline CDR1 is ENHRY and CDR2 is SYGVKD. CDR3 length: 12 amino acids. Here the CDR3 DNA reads TGTGCCATCAGTCCAGGGGAAGATACGCAGTATTTT. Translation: CAISPGEDTQYF.

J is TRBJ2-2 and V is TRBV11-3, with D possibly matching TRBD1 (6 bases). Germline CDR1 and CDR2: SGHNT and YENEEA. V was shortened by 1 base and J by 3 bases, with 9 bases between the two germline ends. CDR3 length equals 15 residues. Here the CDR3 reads CASSLGRGYTGELFF. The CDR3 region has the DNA TGTGCCAGCAGCTTAGGCAGGGGATACACCGGGGAGCTGTTTTTT. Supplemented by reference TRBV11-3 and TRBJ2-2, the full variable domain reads EAGVVQSPRYKIIEKKQPVAFWCNPISGHNTLYWYLQNLGQGPELLIRYENEEAVDDSQLPKDRFSAERLKGVDSTLKIQPAELGDSAVYLCASSLGRGYTGELFFGEGSRLTVL.

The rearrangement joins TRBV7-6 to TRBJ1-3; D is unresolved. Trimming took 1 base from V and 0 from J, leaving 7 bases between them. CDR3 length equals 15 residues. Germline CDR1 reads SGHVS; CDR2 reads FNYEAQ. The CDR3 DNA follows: TGTGCCAGCAGCTTAGAGGCAGGCTCTGGAAACACCATATATTTT. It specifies CASSLEAGSGNTIYF. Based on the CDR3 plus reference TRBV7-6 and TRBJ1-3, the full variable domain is GAGVSQSPRYKVTKRGQDVALRCDPISGHVSLYWYRQALGQGPEFLTYFNYEAQQDKSGLPNDRFSAERPEGSISTLTIQRTEQRDSAMYRCASSLEAGSGNTIYFGEGSWLTVV.

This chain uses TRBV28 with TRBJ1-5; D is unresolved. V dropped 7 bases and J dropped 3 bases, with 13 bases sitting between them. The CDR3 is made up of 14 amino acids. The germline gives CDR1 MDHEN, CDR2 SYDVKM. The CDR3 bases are TGTGCCAGCAATCGCATCAACCCCAATCAGCCCCAGCATTTT. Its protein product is CASNRINPNQPQHF.

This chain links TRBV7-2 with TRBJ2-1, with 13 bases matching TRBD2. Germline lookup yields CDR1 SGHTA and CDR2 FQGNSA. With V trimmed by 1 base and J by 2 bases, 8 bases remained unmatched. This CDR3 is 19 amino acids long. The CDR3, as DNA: TGTGCCAGCAGCTTAGTAACTAGCGGGGGGGTTCCGACCTACAATGAGCAGTTCTTC. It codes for CASSLVTSGGVPTYNEQFF.

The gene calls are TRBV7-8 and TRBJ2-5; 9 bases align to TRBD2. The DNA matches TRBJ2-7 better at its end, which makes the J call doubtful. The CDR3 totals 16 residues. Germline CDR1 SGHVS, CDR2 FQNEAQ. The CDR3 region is CASSSPGSGGAYEQYF. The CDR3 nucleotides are TGTGCCAGCAGCTCGCCGGGTAGCGGGGGCGCCTACGAGCAGTACTTC.

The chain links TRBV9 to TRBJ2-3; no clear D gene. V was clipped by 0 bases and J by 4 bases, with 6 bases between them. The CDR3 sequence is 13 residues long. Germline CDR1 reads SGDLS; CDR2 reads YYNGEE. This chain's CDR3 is CASSVGAPDTQYF. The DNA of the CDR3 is TGTGCCAGCAGCGTAGGTGCCCCAGATACGCAGTATTTT.

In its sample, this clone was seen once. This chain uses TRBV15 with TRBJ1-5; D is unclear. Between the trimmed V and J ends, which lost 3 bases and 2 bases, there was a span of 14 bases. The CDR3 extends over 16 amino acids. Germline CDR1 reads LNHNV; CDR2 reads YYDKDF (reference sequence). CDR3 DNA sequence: TGTGCCACCAGCAGGTCCATAGTAAAGGGCAATCAGCCCCAGCATTTT. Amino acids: CATSRSIVKGNQPQHF.

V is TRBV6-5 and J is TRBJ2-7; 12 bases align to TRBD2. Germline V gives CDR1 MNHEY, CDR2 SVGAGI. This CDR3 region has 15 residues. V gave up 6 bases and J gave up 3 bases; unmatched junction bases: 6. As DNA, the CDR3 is TGTGCCAGCAGCCCTCTAGCGGGAGGGATCTACGAGCAGTACTTC. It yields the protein CASSPLAGGIYEQYF.

CDR3 nucleotide sequence: TGTGCCAGCAGCTCCTGGTCCTATGGCTACACCTTC. Its protein product is CASSSWSYGYTF. This chain connects TRBV5-6 to TRBJ1-2; D ambiguous. Germline CDR1 is SGHDT and CDR2 is YYEEEE. V dropped 3 bases and J dropped 4 bases, with 7 bases sitting between them. This CDR3 contains 12 residues.

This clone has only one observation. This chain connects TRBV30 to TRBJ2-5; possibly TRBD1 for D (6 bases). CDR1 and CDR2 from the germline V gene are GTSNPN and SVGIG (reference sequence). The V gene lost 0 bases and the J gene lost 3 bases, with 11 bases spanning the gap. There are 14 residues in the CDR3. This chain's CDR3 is CAWSVWKGEETQYF. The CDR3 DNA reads TGTGCCTGGAGTGTTTGGAAGGGGGAAGAGACCCAGTACTTC.

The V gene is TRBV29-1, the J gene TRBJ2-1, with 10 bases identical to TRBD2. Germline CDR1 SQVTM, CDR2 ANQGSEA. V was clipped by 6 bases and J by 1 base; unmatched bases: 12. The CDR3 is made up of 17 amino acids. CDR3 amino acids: CSVHNPTSGRSYNEQFF. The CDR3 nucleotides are TGCAGCGTGCATAATCCGACTAGCGGGCGATCCTACAATGAGCAGTTCTTC.

The CDR3 coding sequence is TGCGCCAGCAACCCGGGACAGCCCGGAAACATTCAGTACTTC. Residues: CASNPGQPGNIQYF. V and J are TRBV5-1 and TRBJ2-4; 7 bases line up with TRBD1. Trimming removed 6 bases from V and 6 bases from J; junction bases left unmatched: 9. This CDR3 spans 14 amino acids. In germline, CDR1 is SGHRS, CDR2 YFSETQ.

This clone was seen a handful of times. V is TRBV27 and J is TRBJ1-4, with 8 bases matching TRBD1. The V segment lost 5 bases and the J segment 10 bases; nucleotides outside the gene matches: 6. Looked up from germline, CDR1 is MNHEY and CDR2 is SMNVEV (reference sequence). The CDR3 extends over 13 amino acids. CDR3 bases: TGTGCCAGCAGTGTGACAGGGGTGGGAAAACTGTTTTTT. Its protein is CASSVTGVGKLFF.

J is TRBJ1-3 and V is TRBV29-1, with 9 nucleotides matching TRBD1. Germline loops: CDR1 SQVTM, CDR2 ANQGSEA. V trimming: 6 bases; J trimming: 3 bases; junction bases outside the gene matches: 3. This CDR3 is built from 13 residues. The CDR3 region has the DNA TGCAGCGTCCGACAGGGGGGTGGAAACACCATATATTTT. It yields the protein CSVRQGGGNTIYF.

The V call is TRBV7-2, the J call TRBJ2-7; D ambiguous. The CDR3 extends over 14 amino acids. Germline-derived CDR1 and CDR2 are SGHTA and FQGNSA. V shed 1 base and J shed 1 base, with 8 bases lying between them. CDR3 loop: CASSLDWASYEQYF. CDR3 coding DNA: TGTGCCAGCAGCTTAGATTGGGCGTCCTACGAGCAGTACTTC.